This T cell receptor (beta chain) was documented in a study of shared clonotypes between healthy human individuals. At the deep level, the assay was run. Once extracted for a subset, genomic DNA was divided evenly among several immunoSEQ plates. Method: immunoSEQ multiplex PCR; TCRdb's copy keeps in-frame clones and lacks some. The sample contains some 300,000 clones, more than 60% of which appear only once. General observations from the study: The naive CD4 repertoires of several donors were compared, and roughly 5% of clonotypes were shared. Enrolling few donors narrowed the genetic and exposure-history diversity that was represented.

Trimming removed 4 bases from V and 8 bases from J; junction bases left unmatched: 4. CDR3 size: 15 residues. Germline V gives CDR1 SGHRS, CDR2 YFSETQ. To note about this clone: The antigen remains undetermined.

The V gene is TRBV5-1, the J gene TRBJ2-1; 15 positions agree with TRBD2. Specimen: memory CD4+ T cells sorted from blood. Noted subset: CD45RA-negative fraction. This receptor was obtained from a man aged 30 to 39 in good health. DNA of the CDR3: TGCGCCAGCAGCAAGGGGACTAGCGGGGGGTATGAGCAGTTCTTC. As protein: CASSKGTSGGYEQFF.